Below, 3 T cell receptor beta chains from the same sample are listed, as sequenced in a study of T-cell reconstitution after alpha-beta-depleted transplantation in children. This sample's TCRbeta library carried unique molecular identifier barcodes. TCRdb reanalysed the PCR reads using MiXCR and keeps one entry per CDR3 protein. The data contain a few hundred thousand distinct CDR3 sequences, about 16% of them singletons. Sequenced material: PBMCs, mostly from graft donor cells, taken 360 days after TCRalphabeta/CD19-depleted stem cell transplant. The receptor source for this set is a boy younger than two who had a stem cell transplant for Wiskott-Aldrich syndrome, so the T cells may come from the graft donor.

CDR3 nucleotides: TGCAGTGCTAGAGTCGGGGGAAGGGCTGGAAACACCATATATTTT. Protein sequence: CSARVGGRAGNTIYF. The chain joins TRBV20-1 to TRBJ1-3, with D possibly matching TRBD1 (5 bases). V was cut by 1 base and J by 2 bases, with 12 bases left in between. Germline CDR1 and CDR2: DFQATT and SNEGSKA (reference sequence). CDR3 length: 15 amino acids.

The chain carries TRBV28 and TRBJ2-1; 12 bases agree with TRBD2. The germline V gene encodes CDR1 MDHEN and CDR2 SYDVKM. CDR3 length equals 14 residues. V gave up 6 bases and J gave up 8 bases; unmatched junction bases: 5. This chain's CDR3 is CASRTSGRTYEQFF. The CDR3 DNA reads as TGTGCCAGCAGAACTAGCGGGAGGACTTATGAGCAGTTCTTC.

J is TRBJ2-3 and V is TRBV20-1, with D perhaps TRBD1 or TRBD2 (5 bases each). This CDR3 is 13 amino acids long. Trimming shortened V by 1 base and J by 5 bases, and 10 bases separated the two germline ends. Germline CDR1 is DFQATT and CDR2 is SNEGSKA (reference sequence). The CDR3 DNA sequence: TGCAGTGCTAGAGTTGAGGGACGAGATACGCAGTATTTT. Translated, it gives CSARVEGRDTQYF.